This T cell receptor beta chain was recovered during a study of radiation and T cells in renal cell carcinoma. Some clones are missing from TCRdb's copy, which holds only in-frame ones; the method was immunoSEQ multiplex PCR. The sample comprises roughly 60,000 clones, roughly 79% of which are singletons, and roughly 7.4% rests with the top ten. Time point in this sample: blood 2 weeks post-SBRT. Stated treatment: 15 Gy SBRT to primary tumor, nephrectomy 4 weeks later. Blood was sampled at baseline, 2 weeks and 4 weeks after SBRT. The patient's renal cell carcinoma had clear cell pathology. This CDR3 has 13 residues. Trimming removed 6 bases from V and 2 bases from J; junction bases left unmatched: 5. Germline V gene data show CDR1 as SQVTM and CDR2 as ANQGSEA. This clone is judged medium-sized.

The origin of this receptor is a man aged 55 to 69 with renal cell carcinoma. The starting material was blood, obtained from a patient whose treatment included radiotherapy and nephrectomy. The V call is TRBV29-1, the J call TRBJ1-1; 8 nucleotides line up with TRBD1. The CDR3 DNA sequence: TGCAGCGTACCCGGACAGGGAAACACTGAAGCTTTCTTT. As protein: CSVPGQGNTEAFF. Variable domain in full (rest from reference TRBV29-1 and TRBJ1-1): SAVISQKPSRDICQRGTSLTIQCQVDSQVTMMFWYRQQPGQSLTLIATANQGSEATYESGFVIDKFPISRPNLTFSTLTVSNMSPEDSSIYLCSVPGQGNTEAFFGQGTRLTVV.